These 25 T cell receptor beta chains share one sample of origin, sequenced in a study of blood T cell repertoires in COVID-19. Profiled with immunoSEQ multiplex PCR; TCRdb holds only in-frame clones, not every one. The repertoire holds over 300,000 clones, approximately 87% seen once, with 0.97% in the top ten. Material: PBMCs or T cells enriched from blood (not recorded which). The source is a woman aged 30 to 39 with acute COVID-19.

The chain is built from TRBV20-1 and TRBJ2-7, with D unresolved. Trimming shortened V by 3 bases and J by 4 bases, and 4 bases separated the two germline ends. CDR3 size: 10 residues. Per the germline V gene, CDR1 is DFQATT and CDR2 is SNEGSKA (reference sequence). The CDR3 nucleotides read TGCAGTGCTAGTCTGTACGAGCAGTACTTC. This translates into CSASLYEQYF.

The CDR3 nucleotides are TGTGCCGTGAGAGCGGGGGGACATAGCAATCAGCCCCAGCATTTT. It encodes CAVRAGGHSNQPQHF. V gene TRBV2 combines with J gene TRBJ1-5; TRBD1 might be the D (6 bases). Germline loops: CDR1 SNHLY, CDR2 FYNNEI. V shed 11 bases and J shed 0 bases, with 17 bases lying between them. The CDR3 has 15 residues.

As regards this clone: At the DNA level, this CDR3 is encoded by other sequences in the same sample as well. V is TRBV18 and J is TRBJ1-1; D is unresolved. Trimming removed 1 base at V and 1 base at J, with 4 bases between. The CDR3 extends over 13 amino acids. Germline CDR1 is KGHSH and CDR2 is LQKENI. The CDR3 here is CASSPLQNTEAFF. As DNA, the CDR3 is TGTGCCAGCTCACCACTCCAGAACACTGAAGCTTTCTTT.

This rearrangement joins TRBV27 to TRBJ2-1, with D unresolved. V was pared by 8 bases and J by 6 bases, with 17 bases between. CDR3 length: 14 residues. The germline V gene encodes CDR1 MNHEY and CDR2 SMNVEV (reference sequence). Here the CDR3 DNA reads TGTGCCAGCCGAGTTTCCTTAGTGAGCAATGAGCAGTTCTTC. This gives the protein CASRVSLVSNEQFF.

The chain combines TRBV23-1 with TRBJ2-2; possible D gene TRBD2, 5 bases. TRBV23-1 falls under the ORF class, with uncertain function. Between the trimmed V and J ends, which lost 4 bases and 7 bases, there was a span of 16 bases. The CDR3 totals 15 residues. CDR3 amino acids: CASSRPGSYCGELFF. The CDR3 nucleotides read TGCGCCAGCAGTCGTCCGGGGTCTTATTGCGGGGAGCTGTTTTTT.

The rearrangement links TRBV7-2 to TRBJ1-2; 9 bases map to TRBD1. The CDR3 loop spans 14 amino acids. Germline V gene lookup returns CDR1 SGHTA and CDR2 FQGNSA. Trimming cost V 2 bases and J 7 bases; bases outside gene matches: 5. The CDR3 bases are TGTGCCAGCAGCTTACCGGGACAGGGACTTGGCTACACCTTC. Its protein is CASSLPGQGLGYTF.

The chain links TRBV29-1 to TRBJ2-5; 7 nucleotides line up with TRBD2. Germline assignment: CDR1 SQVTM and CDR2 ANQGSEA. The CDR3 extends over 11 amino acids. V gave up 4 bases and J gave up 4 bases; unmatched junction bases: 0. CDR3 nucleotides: TGCAGCGTTGCGGGGGGAGAGACCCAGTACTTC. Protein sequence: CSVAGGETQYF.

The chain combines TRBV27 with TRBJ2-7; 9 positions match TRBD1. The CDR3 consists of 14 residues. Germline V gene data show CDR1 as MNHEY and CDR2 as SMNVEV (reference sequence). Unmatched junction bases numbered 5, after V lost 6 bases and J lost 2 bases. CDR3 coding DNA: TGTGCCAGCAGAAGACAGGGGGGCACCTACGAGCAGTACTTC. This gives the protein CASRRQGGTYEQYF.

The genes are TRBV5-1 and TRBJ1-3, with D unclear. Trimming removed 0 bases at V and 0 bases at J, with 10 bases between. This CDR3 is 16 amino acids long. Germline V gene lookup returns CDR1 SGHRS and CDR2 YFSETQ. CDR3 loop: CASSLEAVISGNTIYF. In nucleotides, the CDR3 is TGCGCCAGCAGCTTGGAGGCGGTTATCTCTGGAAACACCATATATTTT.

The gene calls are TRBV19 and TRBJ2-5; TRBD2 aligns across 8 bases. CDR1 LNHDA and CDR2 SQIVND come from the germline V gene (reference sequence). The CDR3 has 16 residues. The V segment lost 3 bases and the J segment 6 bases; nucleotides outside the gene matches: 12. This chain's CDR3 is CASSIGGGLDMKTQYF. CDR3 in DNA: TGTGCCAGTAGTATTGGCGGGGGGCTAGATATGAAGACCCAGTACTTC.

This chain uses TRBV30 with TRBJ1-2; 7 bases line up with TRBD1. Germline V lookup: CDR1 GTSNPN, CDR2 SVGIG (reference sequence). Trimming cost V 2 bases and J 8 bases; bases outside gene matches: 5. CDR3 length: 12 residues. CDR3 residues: CAWSRQGGGYTF. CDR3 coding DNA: TGTGCCTGGAGTAGACAGGGTGGGGGCTACACCTTC.

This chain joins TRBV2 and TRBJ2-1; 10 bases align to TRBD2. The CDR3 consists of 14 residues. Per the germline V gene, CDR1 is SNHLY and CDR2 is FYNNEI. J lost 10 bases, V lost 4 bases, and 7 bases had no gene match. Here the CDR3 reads CASSGSGGAREQFF. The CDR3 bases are TGTGCCAGCAGTGGGAGCGGGGGGGCCAGGGAGCAGTTCTTC.

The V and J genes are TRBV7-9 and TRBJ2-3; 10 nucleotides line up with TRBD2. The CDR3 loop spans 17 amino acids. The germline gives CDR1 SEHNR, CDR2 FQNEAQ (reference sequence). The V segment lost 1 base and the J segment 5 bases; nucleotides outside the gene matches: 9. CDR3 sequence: CASSLGLAGAGVDTQYF. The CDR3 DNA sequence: TGTGCCAGCAGCTTAGGTCTAGCGGGGGCCGGCGTAGATACGCAGTATTTT.

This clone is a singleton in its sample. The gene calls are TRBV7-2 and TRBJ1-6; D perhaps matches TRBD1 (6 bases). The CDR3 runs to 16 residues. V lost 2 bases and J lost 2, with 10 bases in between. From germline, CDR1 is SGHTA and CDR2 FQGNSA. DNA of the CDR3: TGTGCCAGCAGCTTATTGGACAGCGCCTATAATTCACCCCTCCACTTT. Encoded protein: CASSLLDSAYNSPLHF.

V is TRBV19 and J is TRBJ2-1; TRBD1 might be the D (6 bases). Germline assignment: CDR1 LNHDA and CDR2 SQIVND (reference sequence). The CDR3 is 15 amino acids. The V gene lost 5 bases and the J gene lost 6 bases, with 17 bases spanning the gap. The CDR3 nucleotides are TGTGCCAGTAGTCTCACAGGGAATCAGGGCAATGAGCAGTTCTTC. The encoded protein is CASSLTGNQGNEQFF.

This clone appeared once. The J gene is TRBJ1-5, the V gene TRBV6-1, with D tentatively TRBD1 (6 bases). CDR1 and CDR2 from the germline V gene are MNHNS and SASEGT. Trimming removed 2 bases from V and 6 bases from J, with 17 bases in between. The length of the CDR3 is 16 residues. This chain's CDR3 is CASSEPIIGGRQPQHF. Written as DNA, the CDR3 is TGTGCCAGCAGTGAACCGATCATTGGGGGCCGTCAGCCCCAGCATTTT.

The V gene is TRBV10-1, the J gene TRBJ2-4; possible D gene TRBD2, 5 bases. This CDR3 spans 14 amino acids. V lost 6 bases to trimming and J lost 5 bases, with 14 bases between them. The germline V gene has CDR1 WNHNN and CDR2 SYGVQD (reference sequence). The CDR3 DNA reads TGCGCCAGCAGCGGAGGAACGTCGCAAAACATTCAGTACTTC. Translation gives CASSGGTSQNIQYF.

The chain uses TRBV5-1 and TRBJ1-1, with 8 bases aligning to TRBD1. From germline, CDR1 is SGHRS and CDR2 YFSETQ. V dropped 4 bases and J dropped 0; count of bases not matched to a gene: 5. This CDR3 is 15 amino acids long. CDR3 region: CASSTGQGMNTEAFF. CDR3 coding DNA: TGCGCCAGCAGCACCGGACAGGGAATGAACACTGAAGCTTTCTTT.

The CDR3 DNA reads TGTGCCAGCAGCTCAACGATCCTTAGCGGGGCAACAGATACGCAGTATTTT. Protein sequence: CASSSTILSGATDTQYF. The rearrangement joins TRBV7-3 to TRBJ2-3; TRBD2 matches at 8 bases. The CDR3 totals 17 residues. CDR1 is SGHTA, CDR2 FQGTGA, per germline. J was trimmed by 3 bases and V by 4 bases; bases with no gene match: 12.

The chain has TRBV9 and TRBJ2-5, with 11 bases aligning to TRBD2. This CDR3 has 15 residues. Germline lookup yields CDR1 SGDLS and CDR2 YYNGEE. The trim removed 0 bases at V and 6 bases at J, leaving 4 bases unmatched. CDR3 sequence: CASSVDSGGAKTQYF. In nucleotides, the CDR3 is TGTGCCAGCAGCGTAGATAGCGGGGGGGCCAAGACCCAGTACTTC.

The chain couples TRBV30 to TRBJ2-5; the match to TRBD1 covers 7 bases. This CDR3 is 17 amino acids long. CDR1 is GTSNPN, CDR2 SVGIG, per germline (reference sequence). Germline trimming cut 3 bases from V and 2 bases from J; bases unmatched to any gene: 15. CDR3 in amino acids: CAWSKPRQGRRQETQYF. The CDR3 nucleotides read TGTGCCTGGAGCAAGCCCCGACAGGGTAGGAGACAAGAGACCCAGTACTTC.

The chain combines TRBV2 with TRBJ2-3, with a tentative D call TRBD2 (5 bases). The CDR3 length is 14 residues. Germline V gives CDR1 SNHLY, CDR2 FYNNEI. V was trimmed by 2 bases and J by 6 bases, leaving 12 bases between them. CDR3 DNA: TGTGCCAGCAGTGAAATTCGGGGAAAGGATACGCAGTATTTT. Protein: CASSEIRGKDTQYF.

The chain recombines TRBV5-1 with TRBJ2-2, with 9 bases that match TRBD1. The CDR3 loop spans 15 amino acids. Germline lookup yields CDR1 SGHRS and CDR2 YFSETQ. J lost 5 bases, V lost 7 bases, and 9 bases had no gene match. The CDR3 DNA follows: TGCGCCAGCTCCACAGGGGGCGCGTTTACCGGGGAGCTGTTTTTT. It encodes CASSTGGAFTGELFF.

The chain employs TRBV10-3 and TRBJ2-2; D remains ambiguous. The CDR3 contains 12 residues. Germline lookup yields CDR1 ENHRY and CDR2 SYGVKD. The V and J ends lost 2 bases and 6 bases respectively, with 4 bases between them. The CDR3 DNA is TGTGCCATCAGTGAGGGGCCCGGGGAGCTGTTTTTT. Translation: CAISEGPGELFF.

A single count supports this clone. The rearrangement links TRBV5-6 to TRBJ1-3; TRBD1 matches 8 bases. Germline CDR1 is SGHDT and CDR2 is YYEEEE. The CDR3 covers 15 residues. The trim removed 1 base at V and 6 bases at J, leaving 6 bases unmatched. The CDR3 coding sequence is TGTGCCAGCAGCTTGCAGGGGGCTGGAGTAAACACCATATATTTT. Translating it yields CASSLQGAGVNTIYF.